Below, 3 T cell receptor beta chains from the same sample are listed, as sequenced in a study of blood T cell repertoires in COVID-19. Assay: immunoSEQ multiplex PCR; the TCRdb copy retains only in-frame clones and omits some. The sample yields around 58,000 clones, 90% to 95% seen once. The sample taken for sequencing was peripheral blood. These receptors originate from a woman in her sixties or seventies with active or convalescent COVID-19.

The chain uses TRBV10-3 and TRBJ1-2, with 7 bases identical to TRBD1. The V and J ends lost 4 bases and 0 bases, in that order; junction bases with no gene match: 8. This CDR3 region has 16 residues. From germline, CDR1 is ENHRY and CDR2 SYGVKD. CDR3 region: CAISGVQGLANYGYTF. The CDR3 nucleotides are TGTGCCATCAGTGGAGTACAGGGGCTAGCTAACTATGGCTACACCTTC.

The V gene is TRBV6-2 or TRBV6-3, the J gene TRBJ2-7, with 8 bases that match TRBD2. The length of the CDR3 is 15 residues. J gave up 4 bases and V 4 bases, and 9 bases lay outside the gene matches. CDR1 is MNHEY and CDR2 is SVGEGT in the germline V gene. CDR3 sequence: CASSFSPSGSYEQYF. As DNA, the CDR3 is TGTGCCAGCAGTTTCTCACCTAGCGGGTCTTACGAGCAGTACTTC.

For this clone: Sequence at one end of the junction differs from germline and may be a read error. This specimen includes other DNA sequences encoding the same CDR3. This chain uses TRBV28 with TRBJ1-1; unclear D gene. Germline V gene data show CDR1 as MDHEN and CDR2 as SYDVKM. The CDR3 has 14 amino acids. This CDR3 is CASSRNSMNTEAFF. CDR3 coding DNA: TGTGCCAGCAGTCGGAACAGCATGAATACTGAAGCTTTCTTT.